Listed here are 23 T cell receptor beta chains from one sample, sequenced in a study of cytomegalovirus exposure and HLA in healthy donors. 60 Vbeta and 13 Jbeta primers were used in PCR. Using immunoSEQ multiplex PCR, the repertoire was profiled, and TCRdb retains in-frame clones only, with some absent. In the table there are about 190,000 clones, around nine tenths of which are singletons. The sequenced material came from PBMCs. These receptors were obtained from a woman aged 18-29 years in good health and CMV-seronegative.

The chain has TRBV5-8 and TRBJ2-3; TRBD2 agrees at 9 bases. The trim removed 0 bases at V and 6 bases at J, leaving 11 bases unmatched. Germline V gene sequence: CDR1 SGHTS, CDR2 YDEGEE. This CDR3 is 17 amino acids long. The CDR3 sequence is CASSLVTSSGRTDTQYF. The CDR3 coding sequence is TGTGCCAGCAGCTTGGTGACCTCCAGCGGGAGGACCGATACGCAGTATTTT.

The chain links TRBV11-2 to TRBJ2-1; 9 positions match TRBD2. Germline V gene data show CDR1 as SGHAT and CDR2 as FQNNGV. J gave up 9 bases and V 4 bases, and 7 bases lay outside the gene matches. The CDR3 runs 14 residues. CDR3 protein: CASSSQGTSIEQFF. CDR3 coding DNA: TGTGCCAGCAGCTCCCAGGGGACTAGCATTGAGCAGTTCTTC.

The rearrangement links TRBV27 to TRBJ2-3; 11 nucleotides agree with TRBD2. V lost 5 bases and J lost 4; bases outside the gene matches: 14. There are 18 residues in the CDR3. Germline V gene lookup returns CDR1 MNHEY and CDR2 SMNVEV (reference sequence). The CDR3 coding sequence is TGTGCCAGCAGTCCCTGGGCCTCACTAGCGGGAGCCTCAGATACGCAGTATTTT. Translated: CASSPWASLAGASDTQYF.

V is TRBV1 and J is TRBJ2-3; the D call TRBD2 from the table was never checked on the DNA. TRBV1 is assigned pseudogene status. The CDR3 is 18 amino acids. In DNA form, the CDR3 reads TGCACCAGCAGCCCCCGCCTACATAGCGGGGGGAGCACAGATACGCAGTATTTT. Protein: CTSSPRLHSGGSTDTQYF.

The chain combines TRBV6-1 with TRBJ2-2, with 7 nucleotides matching TRBD1. V was pared by 6 bases and J by 7 bases, with 8 bases of the junction left unmatched. Germline V gives CDR1 MNHNS, CDR2 SASEGT. This CDR3 has 14 amino acids. CDR3 in amino acids: CASRRTGGYGELFF. CDR3 coding DNA: TGTGCCAGCAGAAGGACAGGCGGGTACGGGGAGCTGTTTTTT.

This clone was counted a few times. V usage is TRBV4-1 and J usage is TRBJ1-4; possibly TRBD1 for D (6 bases). Germline assignment: CDR1 MGHRA and CDR2 YSYEKL. Trimming shortened V by 0 bases and J by 3 bases, and 11 bases separated the two germline ends. The CDR3 is made up of 16 amino acids. DNA for the CDR3: TGCGCCAGCAGCCAAGATCCCAGGGGAGCTAATGAAAAACTGTTTTTT. Translation: CASSQDPRGANEKLFF.

The chain links TRBV5-6 to TRBJ2-5, with TRBD2 matching over 9 bases. The J call may be faulty, since TRBJ2-7 better matches the DNA end. The length of the CDR3 is 19 residues. Germline V CDR1 and CDR2: SGHDT, YYEEEE. The CDR3 bases are TGTGCCAGCAGCGCAGCCGGGACTAGCCCTCTTAACCCCACCTACGAGCAGTACTTC. Its protein product is CASSAAGTSPLNPTYEQYF.

This chain connects TRBV7-9 to TRBJ2-2; D might be TRBD2 (6 bases). The CDR3 is 16 residues long. Germline lookup yields CDR1 SEHNR and CDR2 FQNEAQ (reference sequence). V was clipped by 0 bases and J by 4 bases, with 12 bases between them. In nucleotides, the CDR3 is TGTGCCAGCAGCTTAGCCGGAGGGGATCCCACCGGGGAGCTGTTTTTT. Its protein product is CASSLAGGDPTGELFF.

The rearrangement uses TRBV16 and TRBJ1-5, with TRBD1 identical over 10 bases. The V gene end was trimmed by 4 bases and the J gene end by 4 bases; junction bases not matched to a gene: 7. Looked up from germline, CDR1 is KGHSY and CDR2 is FQNENV. The CDR3 runs 16 residues. Here the CDR3 DNA reads TGTGCCAGCAGCCCATCCGGGACAGGGGTAAATCAGCCCCAGCATTTT. Its translation is CASSPSGTGVNQPQHF.

The genes are TRBV19 and TRBJ2-2; D may be TRBD1 (5 bases). This CDR3 spans 16 amino acids. With 3 bases removed from V and 2 bases from J, the gap between germline ends came to 13 bases. CDR1 is LNHDA, CDR2 SQIVND, per germline (reference sequence). As DNA, the CDR3 is TGTGCCAGTAGTATGGGGCACGAAATTAACACCGGGGAGCTGTTTTTT. Encoded protein: CASSMGHEINTGELFF.

This chain links TRBV5-4 with TRBJ2-5; D ambiguous. This CDR3 has 18 residues. V lost 5 bases and J lost 5, with 28 bases in between. Germline V gene sequence: CDR1 SGHNT, CDR2 YYREEE (reference sequence). The CDR3 protein is CASSWSPLAGGGGETQYF. The CDR3 DNA sequence: TGTGCCAGCAGTTGGTCCCCCTTAGCCGGCGGTGGTGGTGAGACCCAGTACTTC. The full variable domain, its missing parts supplied by reference TRBV5-4 and TRBJ2-5, is ETGVTQSPTHLIKTRGQQVTLRCSSQSGHNTVSWYQQALGQGPQFIFQYYREEENGRGNFPPRFSGLQFPNYSSELNVNALELDDSALYLCASSWSPLAGGGGETQYFGPGTRLLVL.

The chain carries TRBV9 and TRBJ1-1; 7 nucleotides match TRBD1. The V gene end was trimmed by 3 bases and the J gene end by 0 bases; junction bases not matched to a gene: 5. Germline CDR1 reads SGDLS; CDR2 reads YYNGEE. The CDR3 consists of 15 residues. The CDR3 protein is CASSGPGTVNTEAFF. The CDR3 DNA is TGTGCCAGCAGCGGCCCCGGGACAGTGAACACTGAAGCTTTCTTT. Full variable domain (outside the CDR3, taken from reference TRBV9 and TRBJ1-1): DSGVTQTPKHLITATGQRVTLRCSPRSGDLSVYWYQQSLDQGLQFLIQYYNGEERAKGNILERFSAQQFPDLHSELNLSSLELGDSALYFCASSGPGTVNTEAFFGQGTRLTVV.

The chain employs TRBV28 and TRBJ1-1; D gene ambiguous. The V end lost 4 bases, the J end lost 1 base, and 13 bases lay between the germline ends. The CDR3 runs 15 residues. CDR1 is MDHEN, CDR2 SYDVKM, per germline. The CDR3 DNA reads TGTGCCAGCAGTTCCCCAGTTAATCCGAACACTGAAGCTTTCTTT. Its translation is CASSSPVNPNTEAFF. The variable domain in full, with the rest retrieved from reference TRBV28 and TRBJ1-1, is DVKVTQSSRYLVKRTGEKVFLECVQDMDHENMFWYRQDPGLGLRLIYFSYDVKMKEKGDIPEGYSVSREKKERFSLILESASTNQTSMYLCASSSPVNPNTEAFFGQGTRLTVV.

The rearrangement joins TRBV28 to TRBJ1-1; D ambiguous. Germline CDR1 is MDHEN and CDR2 is SYDVKM. The CDR3 contains 14 residues. The V gene lost 5 bases and the J gene lost 4 bases, with 14 bases spanning the gap. The CDR3 DNA is TGTGCCAGCAGTCCCCCAGGAATCCTCACTGAAGCTTTCTTT. Encoded protein: CASSPPGILTEAFF.

This clone was observed a few times. The chain joins TRBV4-1 to TRBJ1-1, with a possible D match to TRBD1 (6 bases). Looked up from germline, CDR1 is MGHRA and CDR2 is YSYEKL. There are 15 residues in the CDR3. V was trimmed by 0 bases and J by 6 bases, leaving 14 bases between them. CDR3 residues: CASSQDPDGGAEAFF. Here the CDR3 DNA reads TGCGCCAGCAGCCAAGACCCTGATGGGGGCGCTGAAGCTTTCTTT.

The gene calls are TRBV15 and TRBJ1-4; D unresolved. The V end lost 2 bases, the J end lost 6 bases, and 10 bases lay between the germline ends. Germline lookup yields CDR1 LNHNV and CDR2 YYDKDF (reference sequence). The CDR3 contains 14 residues. The CDR3 here is CATSRPGMDEKLFF. The DNA of the CDR3 is TGTGCCACCAGCAGACCCGGGATGGATGAAAAACTGTTTTTT.

The chain uses TRBV4-1 and TRBJ2-1; 9 bases agree with TRBD1. V shed 4 bases and J 7 bases; nucleotides not matched to a gene: 2. Looked up from germline, CDR1 is MGHRA and CDR2 is YSYEKL. The CDR3 totals 13 residues. CDR3 DNA sequence: TGCGCCAGCAGCCTAGGACAGGGGAATGAGCAGTTCTTC. This codes for CASSLGQGNEQFF.

J is TRBJ1-2 and V is TRBV18, with 7 positions matching TRBD1. The V gene's germline CDR1 is KGHSH and CDR2 LQKENI. V lost 4 bases to trimming and J lost 0 bases; unmatched junction nucleotides: 8. CDR3 length equals 16 residues. This CDR3 reads CASSLLQGSANYGYTF. DNA for the CDR3: TGTGCCAGCTCACTATTACAGGGGTCGGCTAACTATGGCTACACCTTC.

This clone was found once. The rearrangement links TRBV10-3 to TRBJ1-2; D ambiguous. CDR3 size: 16 residues. V was shortened by 4 bases and J by 7 bases, with 22 bases between the two germline ends. CDR1 and CDR2 (germline): ENHRY, SYGVKD. The CDR3 sequence: CAISGSAKDPRGGYTF. The CDR3 DNA reads as TGTGCCATCAGTGGTTCGGCGAAGGATCCCCGGGGTGGCTACACCTTC.

V gene TRBV28 combines with J gene TRBJ2-5, with D possibly matching TRBD1 (6 bases). Per germline, CDR1 MDHEN and CDR2 SYDVKM. V was trimmed by 6 bases and J by 4 bases, leaving 12 bases between them. The CDR3 covers 13 residues. The CDR3 region is CASRPGVRETQYF. DNA of the CDR3: TGTGCCAGCAGGCCAGGGGTCCGAGAGACCCAGTACTTC.

This clone came up a few times. The chain carries TRBV6-1 and TRBJ2-2, with 8 bases that match TRBD1. Germline V gene data show CDR1 as MNHNS and CDR2 as SASEGT. The CDR3 sequence is 15 residues long. Trimming at V came to 4 bases and at J to 4 bases, leaving 5 bases not matched to a gene. The CDR3 bases are TGTGCCAGCAGTGTCCACAGGGGGAGCACCGGGGAGCTGTTTTTT. It encodes CASSVHRGSTGELFF.

J is TRBJ2-7 and V is TRBV7-8; 8 positions match TRBD1. After removal of 5 bases from V and 2 bases from J, the junction contained 2 bases not matched to a gene. CDR1 SGHVS and CDR2 FQNEAQ come from the germline V gene. This CDR3 contains 13 residues. The CDR3 here is CASSVQGAYEQYF. For the CDR3, the DNA is TGTGCCAGCAGCGTACAGGGGGCCTACGAGCAGTACTTC.

The gene calls are TRBV5-1 and TRBJ2-1; 7 nucleotides agree with TRBD2. V was pared by 2 bases and J by 4 bases, with 9 bases of the junction left unmatched. CDR1 and CDR2 (germline): SGHRS, YFSETQ. The CDR3 sequence is 16 residues long. In DNA form, the CDR3 reads TGCGCCAGCAGCTTCCTAGCGGCGGAAATATACAATGAGCAGTTCTTC. Its protein product is CASSFLAAEIYNEQFF.